The TCR beta chain described here comes from a study of T cells in Graves' hyperthyroidism and ophthalmopathy. Study-level background: The blood sample was taken at first diagnosis, before treatment began. Findings and limits, study-wide: A median roughly six months before onset, the model predicted ophthalmopathy.

TCR beta CDR3 regions were amplified from RNA. TCR CDR3 regions were first amplified by RT-PCR with HTBI primers. Using its own MiXCR run on the multiplex PCR reads, TCRdb lists one record per CDR3 protein. The sample records hundreds of thousands of distinct CDR3 sequences, roughly 15% being singletons. This clonotype was observed at least ten times. The antigen is undetermined. CDR3 length equals 14 residues. From germline, CDR1 is SGHTA and CDR2 FQGNSA. Trimming cost V 4 bases and J 2 bases; bases outside gene matches: 2. The source is a woman under 30 with Graves' ophthalmopathy. The V call is TRBV7-2, the J call TRBJ2-1; 7 bases are shared with TRBD2. Source material: blood. The CDR3 DNA follows: TGTGCCAGCAGCTCTAGCGGAACCTACAATGAGCAGTTCTTC. This gives the protein CASSSSGTYNEQFF.